These 2 T cell receptor beta chains were sequenced from one sample in a study of T-cell memory formation after mild COVID-19. MiXCR, applied by TCRdb to the 5' RACE reads, yields one record per CDR3 protein. Here the sample spans tens of thousands of distinct CDR3 sequences, 6.1% being singletons. Sequencing was performed on PBMCs or a T cell subset sorted from them (not recorded which). These receptors came from an adult who had mild COVID-19 (a few samples of this study predate the infection). Cell type and time point are not known.

This clonotype was seen many times. The chain uses TRBV7-9 and TRBJ2-5; D possibly uses TRBD1 or TRBD2 (5 bases each). Germline CDR1 is SEHNR and CDR2 is FQNEAQ (reference sequence). The germline V and J ends were trimmed by 1 base and 5 bases, with 14 bases remaining between them. The CDR3 is 15 amino acids. This CDR3 reads CASSLGRGPGETQYF. The CDR3 nucleotides are TGTGCCAGCAGCTTAGGTCGGGGACCCGGGGAGACCCAGTACTTC.

There are many counts of this clonotype. In DNA, the CDR3 is TGCAGCGTTGTCATGGGAGGTAGAGATACGCAGTATTTT. Its translation: CSVVMGGRDTQYF. The chain joins TRBV29-1 to TRBJ2-3, with D possibly being TRBD2 (6 bases). There are 13 residues in the CDR3. The ends were cut back, 4 bases at V and 5 bases at J, with 13 bases in the middle. CDR1 SQVTM and CDR2 ANQGSEA come from the germline V gene.